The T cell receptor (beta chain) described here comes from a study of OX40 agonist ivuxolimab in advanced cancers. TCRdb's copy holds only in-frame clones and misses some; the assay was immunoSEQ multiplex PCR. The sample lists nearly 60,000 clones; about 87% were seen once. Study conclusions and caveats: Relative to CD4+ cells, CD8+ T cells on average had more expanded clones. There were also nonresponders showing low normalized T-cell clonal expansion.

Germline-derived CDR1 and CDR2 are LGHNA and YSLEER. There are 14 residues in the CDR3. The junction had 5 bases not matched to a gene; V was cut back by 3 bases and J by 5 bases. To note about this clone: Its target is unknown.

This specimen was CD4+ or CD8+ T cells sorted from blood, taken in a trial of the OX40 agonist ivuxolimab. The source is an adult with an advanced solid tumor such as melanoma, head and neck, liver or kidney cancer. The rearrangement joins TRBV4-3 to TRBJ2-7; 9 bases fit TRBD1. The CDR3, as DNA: TGCGCCAGCAGCCAGGGGGACAGGGTAAACGAGCAGTACTTC. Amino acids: CASSQGDRVNEQYF.